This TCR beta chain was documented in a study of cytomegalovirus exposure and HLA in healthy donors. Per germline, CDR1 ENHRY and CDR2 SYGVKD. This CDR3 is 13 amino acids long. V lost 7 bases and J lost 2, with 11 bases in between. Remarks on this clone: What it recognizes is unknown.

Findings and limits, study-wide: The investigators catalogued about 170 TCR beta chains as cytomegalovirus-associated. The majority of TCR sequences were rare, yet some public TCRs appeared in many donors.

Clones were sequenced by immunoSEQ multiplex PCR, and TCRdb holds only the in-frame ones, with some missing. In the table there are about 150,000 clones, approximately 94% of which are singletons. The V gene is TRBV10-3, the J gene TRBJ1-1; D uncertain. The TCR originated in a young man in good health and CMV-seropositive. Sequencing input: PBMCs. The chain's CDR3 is CAIMREGNTEAFF. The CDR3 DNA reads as TGTGCCATCATGCGCGAGGGTAACACTGAAGCTTTCTTT.